The next 4 T cell receptor beta chains were all read from a single sample in a study of T cell responses to AZD1222 COVID-19 vaccine. This table comes from immunoSEQ multiplex PCR, and its TCRdb copy is limited to in-frame clones, with some not included. This table has roughly 80,000 clones, about nine tenths appearing once. This specimen was peripheral blood, taken on day 0 of AZD1222 vaccination. All receptors come from an adult in good health.

The chain employs TRBV4-2 and TRBJ1-4, with a tentative D call TRBD1 (5 bases). In germline, CDR1 is LGHNA, CDR2 YNFKEQ. The length of the CDR3 is 17 residues. Between the trimmed V and J ends, which lost 3 bases and 0 bases, there was a span of 14 bases. CDR3 DNA sequence: TGTGCCAGCAGCCACGAGGCCGTGGGGGCAACTAATGAAAAACTGTTTTTT. This sequence encodes CASSHEAVGATNEKLFF.

The chain recombines TRBV10-3 with TRBJ2-2; no clear D gene. Trimming removed 7 bases from V and 2 bases from J, with 11 bases in between. Germline V gene lookup returns CDR1 ENHRY and CDR2 SYGVKD. This CDR3 is built from 14 residues. The CDR3 protein is CAITVQPNTGELFF. CDR3 nucleotide sequence: TGTGCCATCACCGTGCAGCCTAACACCGGGGAGCTGTTTTTT.

This clone has only one observation. The rearrangement joins TRBV5-1 to TRBJ2-2; D is possibly TRBD1 or TRBD2 (5 bases each). From germline, CDR1 is SGHRS and CDR2 YFSETQ. The CDR3 is made up of 14 amino acids. V was cut by 1 base and J by 4 bases, with 8 bases left in between. CDR3 bases: TGCGCCAGCAGCTTGCTGAGGGGCACCGGGGAGCTGTTTTTT. Its protein product is CASSLLRGTGELFF.

This chain uses TRBV3-1 (or the pseudogene TRBV3-2) with TRBJ2-3, with 8 nucleotides matching TRBD2. V dropped 6 bases and J dropped 2; count of bases not matched to a gene: 7. The CDR3 is 15 residues long. CDR1 LGHDT and CDR2 YNNKEL come from the germline V gene (reference sequence). CDR3 residues: CASRFSGDFTDTQYF. The CDR3 DNA sequence: TGTGCCAGCAGATTTAGCGGGGATTTCACAGATACGCAGTATTTT.